These T cell receptor beta chains were read from a single sample in a study of blood T cell repertoires in COVID-19. The table came from immunoSEQ multiplex PCR; TCRdb's copy has only in-frame clones and leaves some out. The sample carries hundreds of thousands of clones, around nine tenths recorded once. Sequenced material: PBMCs or T cells enriched from blood (not recorded which). The receptors stem from a woman in her fifties or sixties who had recovered from COVID-19. The conserved cysteine and the conserved F or W are not part of the CDR3 here.

CDR3 protein	V gene	J gene
ASSQPGQFNYGYT	TRBV4-1	TRBJ1-2
ASSLSAGANGNTIY	TRBV13	TRBJ1-3
ASSAQGTNYGYT	TRBV19	TRBJ1-2
ASSHGRVASPLH	TRBV3-1/TRBV3-2	TRBJ1-6
AWTPRTGGIRNTIY	TRBV30	TRBJ1-3
ASSPRGIDEQY	TRBV18	TRBJ2-7
ASSLYRESYEQY	TRBV5-8	TRBJ2-7
ASSLDRSNEQF	TRBV11-2	TRBJ2-1
ASRAGGGAWSGYT	TRBV6-5	TRBJ1-2
ASSSQGHYGYT	TRBV6-2/TRBV6-3	TRBJ1-2
APNSGSVPCLWGSPLH	TRBV15	TRBJ1-6
ASSPYPHTGSSGNTIY	TRBV4-3	TRBJ1-3
ASSPSWGTGGMNTEAF	TRBV4-3	TRBJ1-1
ASSIRGGGQGSEQY	TRBV5-1	TRBJ2-7
ASSLAGVPNNQPQH	TRBV7-2	TRBJ1-5
ASNRGRGQPQH	TRBV6-5	TRBJ1-5
ASSISPSYQPQH	TRBV19	TRBJ1-5
ASSGHSRGNPEGTEAF	TRBV21-1	TRBJ1-1
AGGGRNSNQPQH	TRBV30	TRBJ1-5
ASSLVPVVGASSYEQY	TRBV5-5	TRBJ2-7
ASSFLGAANTEAF	TRBV27	TRBJ1-1
SATGTSEQF	TRBV20-1	TRBJ2-1
ASSQDPSIRPQH	TRBV4-1	TRBJ1-5
ASSFWRGARETQY	TRBV5-6	TRBJ2-5
ASIVEPGVWDEQF	TRBV5-1	TRBJ2-1
ASSAGGPSGVYSYEQY	TRBV5-4	TRBJ2-7
ASSEFGTGGLADQH	TRBV2	TRBJ1-5
ASSLLTGGEKLF	TRBV7-9	TRBJ1-4
ASSQTTTGELF	TRBV4-1	TRBJ2-2
ASSVGPSGGWNTGELF	TRBV9	TRBJ2-2
ASSPSGYGQPQH	TRBV7-2	TRBJ1-5
ASSAGANGYT	TRBV25-1	TRBJ1-2
ASMAGGSPYQETQY	TRBV28	TRBJ2-5
ASSPTSRAGGTQY	TRBV19	TRBJ2-3
ASSRAGVLPGNTIY	TRBV18	TRBJ1-3
ASSVEGGAWNEQF	TRBV9	TRBJ2-1
ASIPGQGMDYGYT	TRBV5-4	TRBJ1-2
ASSQGHTREQY	TRBV4-1	TRBJ2-7
ASRAGPDTDTQY	TRBV6-5	TRBJ2-3
ASSWGESPLH	TRBV25-1	TRBJ1-6
ASSLRGGGTDTQY	TRBV5-1	TRBJ2-3
ASSKALSPRREKLF	TRBV21-1	TRBJ1-4
ASSDRDRGTGELF	TRBV4-2	TRBJ2-2
ASSLAGGKTQY	TRBV5-1	TRBJ2-5
AWSRQGGPGELF	TRBV30	TRBJ2-2
ASSTGALGTEAF	TRBV5-1	TRBJ1-1
ASSLDWRGEQF	TRBV14	TRBJ2-1
ASSIVRQPQH	TRBV19	TRBJ1-5
AWSMAGVRHRRR	TRBV30	TRBJ1-1
ASSEDLRAGGLSYT	TRBV2	TRBJ1-2
ASSPPRGYEQY	TRBV27	TRBJ2-7
ASSPSRTRKFTGELF	TRBV4-3	TRBJ2-2
ASSLRGTEHEKLF	TRBV7-9	TRBJ1-4
SASRGGGRAKNIQY	TRBV20-1	TRBJ2-4
ASSLGDRANYGYT	TRBV5-1	TRBJ1-2